One and the same sample provided the 3 T cell receptor beta chains below, sequenced in a study of patients and donors after allogeneic stem cell transplantation. TCRdb re-called the RT-PCR reads with MiXCR, one entry per CDR3 protein. The sample carries about 4,200 distinct CDR3 sequences, roughly a sixth recorded once. What was sequenced was blood, either unsorted or a sorted T cell fraction (not recorded which). The source is a human donor who was either an allogeneic HSCT recipient or a stem cell or donor lymphocyte infusion donor (not recorded which). It is not recorded whose cells these are; they may come from a transplant donor.

This clonotype showed up just a few times. The chain joins TRBV5-1 to TRBJ2-1; D unresolved. Trimming took off 0 bases at V and 2 bases at J, with 9 bases between the two ends. There are 15 residues in the CDR3. Germline lookup yields CDR1 SGHRS and CDR2 YFSETQ. In DNA form, the CDR3 reads TGCGCCAGCAGCTTGGAGCCTACCACCTACAATGAGCAGTTCTTC. This gives the protein CASSLEPTTYNEQFF.

This clonotype was observed many times. This sequence joins TRBV18 and TRBJ1-1, with 10 bases that match TRBD1. With 4 bases clipped from V and 4 bases from J, the junction kept 3 bases outside the gene matches. Germline assignment: CDR1 KGHSH and CDR2 LQKENI. This CDR3 comprises 14 residues. The CDR3 region is CASSRDRGLTEAFF. CDR3 in DNA: TGTGCCAGCTCACGCGACAGGGGGCTCACTGAAGCTTTCTTT.

The gene calls are TRBV6-6 and TRBJ1-1; no clear D. CDR3 length: 14 residues. The ends were cut back, 6 bases at V and 1 base at J, with 12 bases in the middle. Germline CDR1 is MNHNY and CDR2 is SVGAGI (reference sequence). The CDR3 nucleotides are TGTGCCAGCAGCCCCATAGGTGGGAACACTGAAGCTTTCTTT. It codes for CASSPIGGNTEAFF.